Here is one T cell receptor beta chain with its context. Its antigen is unknown. Profiled with immunoSEQ multiplex PCR; TCRdb holds only in-frame clones, not every one. The sample lists roughly 170,000 clones; approximately 94% were seen once. The CDR3 is 14 amino acids. Trimming removed 1 base from V and 8 bases from J, with 12 bases in between. The germline CDR1 and CDR2 sequences are SGHNT and YENEEA. This record belongs to a study of T cell responses to AZD1222 COVID-19 vaccine. Study results and limitations: A mostly white British donor set with more females was recruited, and clonal diversity was possibly underestimated. Among vaccine-associated CD4 TCRs, coverage spanned spike, with dominance at 160-218 and 743-854. Among AZD1222 vaccinees, only six were seropositive at baseline.

The source was peripheral blood, collected 28 days after the second AZD1222 dose. The chain joins TRBV11-3 to TRBJ2-1; D may be TRBD2 (6 bases). The origin of this receptor is an adult who received the AZD1222 COVID-19 vaccine. In nucleotides, the CDR3 is TGTGCCAGCAGCTTAGGGCGGGGCAAGGATGAGCAGTTCTTC. As protein: CASSLGRGKDEQFF.